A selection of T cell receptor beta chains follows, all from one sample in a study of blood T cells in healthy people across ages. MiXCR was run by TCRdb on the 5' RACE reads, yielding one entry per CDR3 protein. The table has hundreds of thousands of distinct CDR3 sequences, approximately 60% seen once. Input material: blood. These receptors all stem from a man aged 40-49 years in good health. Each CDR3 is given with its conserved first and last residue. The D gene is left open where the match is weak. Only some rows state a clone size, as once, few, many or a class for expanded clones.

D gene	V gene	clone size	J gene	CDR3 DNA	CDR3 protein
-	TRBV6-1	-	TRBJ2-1	TGTGCCAACAGTGAATCCCCGGGCAATGAGCAGTTCTTC	CANSESPGNEQFF
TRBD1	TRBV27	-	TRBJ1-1	TGTGCCAGCAGTCCTTGGACAGGGGGGATGGGGACTGAAGCTTTCTTT	CASSPWTGGMGTEAFF
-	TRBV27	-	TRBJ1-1	TGTGCCAGCAGTTTATTCAGGGGCTCTGAAGCTTTCTTT	CASSLFRGSEAFF
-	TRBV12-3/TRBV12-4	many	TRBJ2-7	TGTGCCAGCAGTTTTTACTCCTACGAGCAGTACTTC	CASSFYSYEQYF
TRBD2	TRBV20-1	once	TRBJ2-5	TGCAGTGCTAGACTGCGGGGGGCGCAGGATCGGACCCAGTACTTC	CSARLRGAQDRTQYF
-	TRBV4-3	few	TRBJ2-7	TGCGCCAGCAGCCAACGTGCCTACGAGCAGTACTTC	CASSQRAYEQYF
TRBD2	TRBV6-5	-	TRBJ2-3	TGTGCCAGCGGACCCGGTGCGGGGGTGGTCACAGATACGCAGTATTTT	CASGPGAGVVTDTQYF
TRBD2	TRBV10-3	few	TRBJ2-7	TGTGCCGTCGTGGAGGGGACTAGCGGGACGTACGAGCAGTACTTC	CAVVEGTSGTYEQYF
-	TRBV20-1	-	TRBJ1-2	TGCAGTGCTAGCCCCACACATGGCTATGGCTACACCTTC	CSASPTHGYGYTF
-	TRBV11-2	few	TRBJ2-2	TGTGCCAGCAGCTTAACCGACACCGGGGAGCTGTTTTTT	CASSLTDTGELFF
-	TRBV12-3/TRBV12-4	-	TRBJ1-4	TGTGCCAGCAGTAAAACAGCCTATAATGAAAAACTGTTTTTT	CASSKTAYNEKLFF
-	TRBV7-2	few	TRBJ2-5	TGTGCCAGCAGCTCCCGCCAGGACCGGTGGGTAAAAGAGACCCAGTACTTC	CASSSRQDRWVKETQYF
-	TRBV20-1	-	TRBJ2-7	TGCAGTGCTAGGCTCATCTACGAGCAGTACTTC	CSARLIYEQYF
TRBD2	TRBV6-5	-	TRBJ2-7	TGTGCCAGCAGCGACGGGGGGAAGGGGTTCAAGCAGTACTTC	CASSDGGKGFKQYF
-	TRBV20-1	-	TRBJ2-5	TGCAGTGCCCCTAGGGGGAGCGAGACCCAGTACTTC	CSAPRGSETQYF